What follows are 10 T cell receptor beta chains derived from one specimen sequenced in a study of blood T cell repertoires in COVID-19. Produced via immunoSEQ multiplex PCR; TCRdb's table is partial and in-frame only. Of approximately 240,000 clones listed, almost 85% are singletons. Sequences were obtained from peripheral blood. The receptors were gathered from a man between 45 and 60 years old with acute or convalescent COVID-19.

This clone has a single count. This sequence joins TRBV28 and TRBJ2-5; no reliable D call. The CDR3 is 11 amino acids. The ends were cut back, 2 bases at V and 5 bases at J, with 3 bases in the middle. Germline V gene sequence: CDR1 MDHEN, CDR2 SYDVKM. The DNA for the CDR3 is TGTGCCAGCAGTTTAGAGGAGACCCAGTACTTC. Translation gives CASSLEETQYF. The complete variable domain, with remaining parts taken from reference TRBV28 and TRBJ2-5, reads DVKVTQSSRYLVKRTGEKVFLECVQDMDHENMFWYRQDPGLGLRLIYFSYDVKMKEKGDIPEGYSVSREKKERFSLILESASTNQTSMYLCASSLEETQYFGPGTRLLVL.

The genes are TRBV4-2 and TRBJ1-2, with 7 positions matching TRBD1. Germline V CDR1 and CDR2: LGHNA, YNFKEQ. The CDR3 loop spans 16 amino acids. V lost 1 base and J lost 7; bases outside the gene matches: 12. The CDR3: CASSQGGGQGVVGYTF. CDR3 coding DNA: TGTGCCAGCAGCCAAGGGGGAGGCCAGGGGGTGGTTGGCTACACCTTC.

In its sample, this clone was seen once. CDR3 DNA sequence: TGCGCCAGCAGCCAAGATGGAACAGGACAAGAGACCCAGTACTTC. It yields the protein CASSQDGTGQETQYF. The chain joins TRBV4-1 to TRBJ2-5, with a tentative D call TRBD1 (5 bases). The V end was cut by 0 bases, the J end by 2 bases, with 10 bases between. The CDR3 is made up of 15 amino acids. Germline CDR1 is MGHRA and CDR2 is YSYEKL.

This chain uses TRBV18 with TRBJ1-2, with 7 bases matching TRBD1. J was trimmed by 4 bases and V by 3 bases; bases with no gene match: 11. The CDR3 covers 16 residues. Germline CDR1 and CDR2: KGHSH and LQKENI. In nucleotides, the CDR3 is TGTGCCAGCTCACCCGACAGGGTAATCGTTGGCTATGGCTACACCTTC. Its protein product is CASSPDRVIVGYGYTF. Together with reference TRBV18 and TRBJ1-2, the CDR3 gives the full variable domain: NAGVMQNPRHLVRRRGQEARLRCSPMKGHSHVYWYRQLPEEGLKFMVYLQKENIIDESGMPKERFSAEFPKEGPSILRIQQVVRGDSAAYFCASSPDRVIVGYGYTFGSGTRLTVV.

The chain has TRBV5-6 and TRBJ1-5; D is perhaps TRBD1 (6 bases). The CDR3 runs to 14 residues. V was cut by 1 base and J by 5 bases, with 10 bases left in between. Germline values: CDR1 SGHDT, CDR2 YYEEEE. CDR3: CASSLRYRDQPQHF. Here the CDR3 DNA reads TGTGCCAGCAGCTTGAGGTACAGGGATCAGCCCCAGCATTTT.

V gene TRBV5-4 combines with J gene TRBJ2-5, with 12 bases identical to TRBD2. The CDR3 loop spans 19 amino acids. CDR1 is SGHNT and CDR2 is YYREEE in the germline V gene (reference sequence). J gave up 3 bases and V 0 bases, and 12 bases lay outside the gene matches. CDR3 sequence: CASSLDSSGRADREETQYF. CDR3 bases: TGTGCCAGCAGCTTGGATTCTAGCGGGAGGGCCGATCGGGAAGAGACCCAGTACTTC.

The chain is built from TRBV7-3 and TRBJ1-2; 9 bases are a match to TRBD1. Germline assignment: CDR1 SGHTA and CDR2 FQGTGA. This CDR3 spans 15 amino acids. V gave up 5 bases and J gave up 4 bases; unmatched junction bases: 8. For the CDR3, the DNA is TGTGCCAGCAGCCCTCACAGGGGGCGTGCCTATGGCTACACCTTC. Its translation is CASSPHRGRAYGYTF.

The rearrangement uses TRBV5-5 and TRBJ1-6; no definite D call. The germline V gene has CDR1 SGHKS and CDR2 YYEKEE (reference sequence). The V end was cut by 4 bases, the J end by 10 bases, with 18 bases between. The CDR3 has 15 amino acids. CDR3 sequence (DNA): TGTGCCAGCAGCCCCCAGGAGGATGCGGGGTCACCCCTCCACTTT. Translating it yields CASSPQEDAGSPLHF.

This clone has more than one count but fewer than ten. The J gene is TRBJ2-3, the V gene TRBV7-3, with D possibly being TRBD2 (6 bases). Germline values: CDR1 SGHTA, CDR2 FQGTGA. Trimming pared 0 bases from V and 3 bases from J, leaving 16 bases between. CDR3 length: 17 residues. CDR3 nucleotide sequence: TGTGCCAGCAGCTTAACCCCGGACGGTGGACTAACAGATACGCAGTATTTT. It is translated as CASSLTPDGGLTDTQYF. Complete variable domain (other parts from reference TRBV7-3 and TRBJ2-3): GAGVSQTPSNKVTEKGKYVELRCDPISGHTALYWYRQSLGQGPEFLIYFQGTGAADDSGLPNDRFFAVRPEGSVSTLKIQRTERGDSAVYLCASSLTPDGGLTDTQYFGPGTRLTVL.

The chain combines TRBV11-3 with TRBJ2-3; TRBD2 aligns across 14 bases. This CDR3 spans 18 amino acids. Germline CDR1 reads SGHNT; CDR2 reads YENEEA. V gave up 5 bases and J gave up 3 bases; unmatched junction bases: 10. Here the CDR3 reads CASSRGTSGRRLTDTQYF. The CDR3 DNA follows: TGTGCCAGCAGCCGAGGGACTAGCGGGAGAAGGTTAACAGATACGCAGTATTTT.